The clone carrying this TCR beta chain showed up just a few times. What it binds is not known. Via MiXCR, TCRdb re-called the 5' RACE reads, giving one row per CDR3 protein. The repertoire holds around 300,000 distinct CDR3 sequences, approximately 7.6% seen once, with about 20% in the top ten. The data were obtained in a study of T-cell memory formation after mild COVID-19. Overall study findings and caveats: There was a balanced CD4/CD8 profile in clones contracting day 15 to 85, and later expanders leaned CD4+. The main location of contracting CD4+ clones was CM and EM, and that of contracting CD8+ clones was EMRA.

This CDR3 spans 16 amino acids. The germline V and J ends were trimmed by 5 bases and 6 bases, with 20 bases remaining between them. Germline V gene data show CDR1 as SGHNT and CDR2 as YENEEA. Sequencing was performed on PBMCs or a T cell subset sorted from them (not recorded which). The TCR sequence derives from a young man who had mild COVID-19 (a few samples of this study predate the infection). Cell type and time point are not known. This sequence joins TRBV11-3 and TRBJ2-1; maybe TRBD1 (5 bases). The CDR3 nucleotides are TGTGCCAGCAGCATTCCCCAGGGATTGGGTGGCAATGAGCAGTTCTTC. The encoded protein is CASSIPQGLGGNEQFF.